The clone carrying this T cell receptor beta chain was found once. The antigen remains undetermined. The record originates from a study of T cells in Graves' hyperthyroidism and ophthalmopathy. Amplified regions were TCR beta CDR3 sequences from RNA transcripts. During a first-round RT-PCR of the TCR CDR3, the HTBI primer set was used. TCRdb reanalysed the multiplex PCR reads using MiXCR and keeps one entry per CDR3 protein. The table includes about 24,000 distinct CDR3 sequences, approximately 49% detected once. Study-wide results and caveats: Researchers found most expanded thyroid clonotypes above 0.001 in blood as well.

An approximately 10 ml volume of fresh peripheral blood provided the PBMCs. The sequenced sample consisted of blood. This receptor was obtained from a woman between 40 and 55 years old with Graves' hyperthyroidism that later progressed to Graves' ophthalmopathy.

This CDR3 is CASRPAGITHNEQFF. DNA of the CDR3: TGTGCCAGCAGACCCGCCGGGATCACCCACAATGAGCAGTTCTTC. This rearrangement joins TRBV7-9 to TRBJ2-1; weak D call: TRBD2 (5 bases). Germline-derived CDR1 and CDR2 are SEHNR and FQNEAQ (reference sequence). Trimming pared 6 bases from V and 5 bases from J, leaving 17 bases between. The CDR3 is 15 residues long.